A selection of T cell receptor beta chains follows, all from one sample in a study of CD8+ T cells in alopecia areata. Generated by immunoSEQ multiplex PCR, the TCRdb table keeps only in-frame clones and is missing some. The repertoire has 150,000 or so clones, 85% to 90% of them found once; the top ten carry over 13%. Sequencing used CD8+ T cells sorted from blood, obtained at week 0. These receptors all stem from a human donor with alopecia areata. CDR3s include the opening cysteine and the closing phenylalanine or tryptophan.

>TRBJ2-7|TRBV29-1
CSVGQGSSSYEQYF
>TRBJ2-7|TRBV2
CASKTGSSYEQYF
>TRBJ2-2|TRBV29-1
CSVYSGVNTGELFF
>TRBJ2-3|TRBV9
CASSVDEDTQYF
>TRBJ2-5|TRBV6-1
CASWVVQGRRETQYF
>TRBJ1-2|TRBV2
CASSGTQTGLYGYTF
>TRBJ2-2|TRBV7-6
CASSLSGGELFF
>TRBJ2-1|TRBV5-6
CASSLGLSSYNEQFF
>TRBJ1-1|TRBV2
CASGQGSSYTEAFF
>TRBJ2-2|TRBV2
CASKSRRLPTGELFF
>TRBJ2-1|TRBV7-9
CASSLPTGNGRINEQFF
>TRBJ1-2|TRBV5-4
CASSLSGVIYGYTF
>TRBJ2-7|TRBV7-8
CASSLASLLHEQYF
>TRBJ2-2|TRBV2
CASNQGFDSSPGELFF
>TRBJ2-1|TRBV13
CASSAGGASGYEQFF
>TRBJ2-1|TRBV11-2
CASSYAGNEQFF
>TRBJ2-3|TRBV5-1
CASSSGTSGYTDTQYF
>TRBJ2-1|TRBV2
CASSPGLEFF
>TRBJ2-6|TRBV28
CASSSLSGANVLTF
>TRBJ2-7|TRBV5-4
CASSPSQGGEQYF
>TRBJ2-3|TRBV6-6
CASSYGIYTDTQYF
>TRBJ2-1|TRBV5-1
CASSWGLARPYNEQFF
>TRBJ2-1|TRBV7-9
CASSAGPAWMSYNEQFF
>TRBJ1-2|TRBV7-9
CASSLYATDGYTF
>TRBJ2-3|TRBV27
CASTSGTLDTQYF
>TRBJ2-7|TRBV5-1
CASSLGQGEREEQYF
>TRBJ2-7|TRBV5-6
CASSPGLVRPYEQYF
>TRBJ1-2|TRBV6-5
CASSYGGDYGYTF
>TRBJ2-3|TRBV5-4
CASSLAEDKSTDTQYF
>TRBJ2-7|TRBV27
CASSLGSTGHSYEQYF
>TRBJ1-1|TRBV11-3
CASSYGTEAFF
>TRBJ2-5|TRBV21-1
CASSLRRDRQQETQYF
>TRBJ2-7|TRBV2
CASSDWQGYEQYF
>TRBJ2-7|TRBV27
CASSPLTGVGVNEQYF
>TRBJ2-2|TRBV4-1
CASSFLSGPNTGELFF
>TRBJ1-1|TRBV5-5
CASSGDTEAFF
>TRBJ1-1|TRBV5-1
CASRPPGQGAGNTEAFF
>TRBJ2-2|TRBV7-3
CASSPPFPGELFF
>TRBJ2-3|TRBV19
CASSTNSGTGITDTQYF
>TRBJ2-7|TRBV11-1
CASSSTSYEQYF
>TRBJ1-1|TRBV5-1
CASSLEDRVNTEAFF
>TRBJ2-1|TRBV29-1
CSATRLKSLDSSYNEQFF
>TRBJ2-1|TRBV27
CASSLAGRGGEQFF
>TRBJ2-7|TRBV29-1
CSVEDRGGVRPYEQYF
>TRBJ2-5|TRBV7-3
CASSPTGWETQYF
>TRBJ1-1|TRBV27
CASSFGNTEAFF
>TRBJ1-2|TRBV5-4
CASSLGGLANYGYTF
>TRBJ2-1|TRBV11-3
CASSPRLAPNGEQFF
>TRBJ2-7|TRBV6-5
CASSYGAKPYEQYF
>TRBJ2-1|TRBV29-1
CSVSGGGGYTYNEQFF